The 20 T cell receptor beta chains below come from one sample, sequenced in a study of cytomegalovirus exposure and HLA in healthy donors. The PCR made use of 60 Vbeta and 13 Jbeta primers. Assay: immunoSEQ multiplex PCR; the TCRdb copy retains only in-frame clones and omits some. The sample lists about 110,000 clones; around 70% were seen once. Input material: PBMCs. Source of these receptors: a man aged 25 to 45 in good health and CMV-seropositive.

The rearrangement joins TRBV5-1 to TRBJ2-2; the D is unclear. The length of the CDR3 is 14 residues. V lost 0 bases, J lost 0 bases, and 3 bases lay in between. Per germline, CDR1 SGHRS and CDR2 YFSETQ. The CDR3 nucleotides are TGCGCCAGCAGCTTGGCTTCGAACACCGGGGAGCTGTTTTTT. Its translation: CASSLASNTGELFF.

This chain connects TRBV4-1 to TRBJ2-2, with 9 bases lining up with TRBD1. J lost 6 bases, V lost 6 bases, and 11 bases had no gene match. Germline V gene data show CDR1 as MGHRA and CDR2 as YSYEKL. This CDR3 contains 16 residues. The CDR3 protein is CASRKPGQGGPGELFF. CDR3 sequence (DNA): TGCGCCAGCAGAAAACCGGGACAGGGAGGCCCCGGGGAGCTGTTTTTT.

The rearrangement links TRBV28 to TRBJ2-3; unclear D gene. The CDR3 is 16 residues long. Germline V CDR1 and CDR2: MDHEN, SYDVKM. The V gene lost 4 bases and the J gene lost 4 bases, with 18 bases spanning the gap. CDR3 sequence reads: CASSSIPDNSPDTQYF. The CDR3 nucleotides are TGTGCCAGCAGTTCTATTCCCGATAATTCCCCAGATACGCAGTATTTT.

The rearrangement uses TRBV23-1 and TRBJ2-7; D gene uncertain. TRBV23-1 is annotated as an ORF whose role is uncertain. The CDR3 has 19 residues. Trimming took off 2 bases at V and 3 bases at J, with 26 bases between the two ends. The DNA for the CDR3 is TGCGCCAGCAGTCAACCCCCCGCAGCCCGATCCCACCCCTACTACGAGCAGTACGTC. Protein sequence: CASSQPPAARSHPYYEQYV.

V is TRBV5-8 and J is TRBJ2-3, with TRBD1 identical over 8 bases. The ends lost 4 bases at V and 1 base at J; junction bases unmatched: 2. This CDR3 is built from 14 residues. The germline CDR1 and CDR2 sequences are SGHTS and YDEGEE. The CDR3 DNA sequence: TGTGCCAGCAGCCCCAGGGGGCGCACAGATACGCAGTATTTT. Protein product: CASSPRGRTDTQYF.

This rearrangement joins TRBV5-1 to TRBJ2-5; 8 bases are shared with TRBD1. Trimming removed 1 base from V and 2 bases from J; junction bases left unmatched: 7. The germline gives CDR1 SGHRS, CDR2 YFSETQ. This CDR3 comprises 16 residues. The CDR3 spells CASSLNSRQGQETQYF. The CDR3 region has the DNA TGCGCCAGCAGCTTGAATAGTCGACAGGGGCAAGAGACCCAGTACTTC.

The chain uses TRBV2 and TRBJ2-5, with 13 bases identical to TRBD2. The assigned J gene may be wrong: the sequence end matches TRBJ2-7 better. CDR3 size: 17 residues. Germline-derived CDR1 and CDR2 are SNHLY and FYNNEI. The CDR3 DNA is TGTGCCAGCGGCCAAAATCGACTAGCGGGGGGTAGGAACGAGCAGTACTTC. As protein: CASGQNRLAGGRNEQYF.

The chain combines TRBV19 with TRBJ2-5, with 8 positions matching TRBD2. Germline-derived CDR1 and CDR2 are LNHDA and SQIVND (reference sequence). The CDR3 runs to 14 residues. Trimming removed 9 bases from V and 1 base from J; junction bases left unmatched: 7. The DNA of the CDR3 is TGTGCCAGCGCCCAACGGGGGGGCCAAGAGACCCAGTACTTC. Translating it yields CASAQRGGQETQYF.

This chain uses TRBV9 with TRBJ1-4; 8 bases line up with TRBD1. Germline CDR1 and CDR2: SGDLS and YYNGEE. The CDR3 has 14 amino acids. The junction had 6 bases not matched to a gene; V was cut back by 0 bases and J by 11 bases. Written as DNA, the CDR3 is TGTGCCAGCAGCGTAGACGACAGGGGAGTGAAACTGTTTTTT. Translating gives CASSVDDRGVKLFF.

This clone was counted a few times. The chain recombines TRBV18 with TRBJ1-3; D ambiguous. CDR1 is KGHSH, CDR2 LQKENI, per germline. This CDR3 spans 15 amino acids. With 9 bases removed from V and 2 bases from J, the gap between germline ends came to 17 bases. CDR3 amino acids: CASRLAGQAGNTIYF. CDR3 in DNA: TGTGCCAGTCGGCTGGCAGGTCAAGCTGGAAACACCATATATTTT.

The genes are TRBV9 and TRBJ2-2, with 11 nucleotides matching TRBD2. The junction had 4 bases not matched to a gene; V was cut back by 2 bases and J by 4 bases. Germline V gene lookup returns CDR1 SGDLS and CDR2 YYNGEE. This CDR3 is built from 16 residues. CDR3 protein: CASSVGTSGTTGELFF. CDR3 coding DNA: TGTGCCAGCAGCGTGGGGACTAGCGGTACCACCGGGGAGCTGTTTTTT.

This clone came up once. In DNA, the CDR3 is TGTGCCAGCAGCTTAGGTACTAGCGGGAGGCGAGATACGCAGTATTTT. Its translation is CASSLGTSGRRDTQYF. The rearrangement links TRBV13 to TRBJ2-3; 12 bases align to TRBD2. CDR3 length: 16 residues. The ends lost 0 bases at V and 5 bases at J; junction bases unmatched: 3. From germline, CDR1 is PRHDT and CDR2 FYEKMQ (reference sequence).

V is TRBV28 and J is TRBJ1-6, with TRBD1 identical over 8 bases. The germline V gene has CDR1 MDHEN and CDR2 SYDVKM. The CDR3 is made up of 15 amino acids. Trimming cost V 5 bases and J 5 bases; bases outside gene matches: 5. The DNA for the CDR3 is TGTGCCAGCAGTGGAGGGACAGGCAATAATTCACCCCTCCACTTT. Translated, it gives CASSGGTGNNSPLHF.

The J gene is TRBJ1-3, the V gene TRBV11-3; 8 bases match TRBD1. CDR3 length: 15 residues. After removal of 3 bases from V and 0 bases from J, the junction contained 1 base not matched to a gene. Germline V lookup: CDR1 SGHNT, CDR2 YENEEA. The CDR3 DNA reads TGTGCCAGCAGCTTGGGGACAGGCTCTGGAAACACCATATATTTT. This translates into CASSLGTGSGNTIYF.

This sequence joins TRBV9 and TRBJ2-2; TRBD2 matches 7 bases. Germline CDR1 is SGDLS and CDR2 is YYNGEE. The CDR3 has 15 amino acids. V shed 7 bases and J 4 bases; nucleotides not matched to a gene: 10. CDR3 region: CASGEGSVSTGELFF. The CDR3 bases are TGTGCCAGCGGGGAGGGAAGCGTCAGCACCGGGGAGCTGTTTTTT.

The chain uses TRBV19 and TRBJ1-4; perhaps TRBD1 as D (6 bases). V lost 1 base, J lost 10 bases, and 13 bases lay in between. CDR3 size: 14 residues. Germline-derived CDR1 and CDR2 are LNHDA and SQIVND (reference sequence). The CDR3 reads CASSIAGTKGKLFF. The CDR3 DNA is TGTGCCAGTAGTATAGCCGGGACAAAAGGAAAACTGTTTTTT.

The sample holds a few counts of this clone. The genes are TRBV29-1 and TRBJ2-2; no firm D call. V gave up 4 bases and J gave up 7 bases, with 7 bases separating them. This CDR3 contains 11 residues. CDR1 and CDR2 from the germline V gene are SQVTM and ANQGSEA. The CDR3 bases are TGCAGCGTTGTGAGAGGCGGGGAGCTGTTTTTT. Protein sequence: CSVVRGGELFF.

The chain has TRBV10-2 and TRBJ2-7; 9 bases line up with TRBD2. V lost 0 bases to trimming and J lost 7 bases; unmatched junction nucleotides: 7. The V gene's germline CDR1 is WSHSY and CDR2 SAAADI. The CDR3 has 15 amino acids. The CDR3 loop is CASSESQRGVREQYF. In DNA, the CDR3 is TGCGCCAGCAGTGAGTCCCAGCGGGGGGTAAGGGAGCAGTACTTC.

V is TRBV5-1 and J is TRBJ2-7; TRBD2 agrees at 7 bases. V lost 10 bases, J lost 3 bases, and 10 bases stayed unmatched. Germline CDR1 SGHRS, CDR2 YFSETQ. The CDR3 is 13 residues long. The CDR3 sequence: CASAEASGYEQYV. CDR3 nucleotide sequence: TGCGCCTCCGCTGAGGCTAGCGGCTACGAGCAGTACGTC.

V gene TRBV5-6 combines with J gene TRBJ2-5; D remains ambiguous. The V gene lost 2 bases and the J gene lost 5 bases, with 4 bases spanning the gap. This CDR3 has 11 amino acids. Germline V lookup: CDR1 SGHDT, CDR2 YYEEEE. DNA of the CDR3: TGTGCCAGCAGCTTCGGGGAGACCCAGTACTTC. It codes for CASSFGETQYF.